This T cell receptor (beta chain) appears in the sequencing data of a study of T cells in Graves' hyperthyroidism and ophthalmopathy. Study-wide context: Prior to any treatment, at the point of initial diagnosis, peripheral blood was collected. Study findings and constraints: Most clonotypes expanded in the thyroid (above 0.001) were also present in blood.

Regions amplified from RNA transcripts were the TCR beta CDR3 regions. HTBI primers were used for first-round RT-PCR of the TCR CDR3. Via MiXCR, TCRdb re-called the multiplex PCR reads, giving one row per CDR3 protein. The table lists a few hundred thousand distinct CDR3 sequences, roughly a fifth of them singletons. This clonotype came up a few times. What it binds is unknown. Patients aged 18 to 65 had newly diagnosed hyperthyroidism of under 2 months' duration. Diagnoses were made from clinical symptoms, serum measures (thyroxine and TRAb), thyroid ultrasound and orbital computed tomography. The source material was blood. The source of this sequence is a woman aged 50 to 60 with Graves' hyperthyroidism.

DNA for the CDR3: TGTGCCAGCTCACCCTCAGGTCGAGGGCCGAGAGAGACCCAGTACTTC. This gives the protein CASSPSGRGPRETQYF. J is TRBJ2-5 and V is TRBV18, with D maybe TRBD2 (5 bases). Trimming removed 3 bases from V and 4 bases from J, with 18 bases in between. The CDR3 has 16 amino acids. Germline values: CDR1 KGHSH, CDR2 LQKENI.